This TCR beta chain was obtained from a study of blood T cell repertoires in COVID-19. Germline V gene lookup returns CDR1 SGHKS and CDR2 YYEKEE (reference sequence). CDR3 length: 14 amino acids. V lost 7 bases, J lost 5 bases, and 16 bases lay in between. The assay was immunoSEQ multiplex PCR, and TCRdb's table has in-frame clones only and misses some. The repertoire holds 200,000 to 250,000 clones, about 90% seen once, with approximately 10% in the top ten. The chain combines TRBV5-5 with TRBJ1-5, with D perhaps matching TRBD1 (6 bases). This sequence originates from a man aged 30 to 39 who had recovered from COVID-19. Sequencing was performed on PBMCs or T cells enriched from blood (not recorded which). CDR3 in amino acids: CASAHGGAYQPQHF. The CDR3 bases are TGTGCCAGCGCCCACGGGGGGGCATATCAGCCCCAGCATTTT.